One TCR beta chain is described in this entry. It has no known antigen specificity. No per-base quality is available; no much larger clone lies one base away. Trimming takes 7 bases off V and 2 bases off J; junction bases not matched to a gene: 6. Spanning cysteine to phenylalanine, the CDR3 consists of 14 amino acids. This entry keeps only the CDR3 DNA: 42 bases, framed from base 1. Per the germline V gene, SQVTM is the CDR1 and ANQGSEA is the CDR2. These data originate in a study of blood T cell repertoires in COVID-19 (dated by TCRdb to the early 2020s). A note on the overall study: The collaborator samples originated in the United States, Italy and Spain and spanned the acute and convalescent phases of COVID-19. Sample metadata almost always included a de-identified subject ID, COVID-19 status, age in years and sex. The samples were drawn from the first 160 participants of the ongoing ImmuneRACE study and from 1,254 subjects provided by 6 global collaborators. The repertoires were released in a freely available public database meant as a resource for research on the immune response to SARS-CoV-2. The dataset comprised deeply sampled blood TCRbeta repertoires from subjects exposed to, actively infected with, or recovered from COVID-19. Where HLA class I and class II types were available, the types were taken from metadata supplied by the sample provider, not from assay-based typing. The material from the prospective study consisted of cDNA or gDNA derived from T cells, B-cell-depleted T cells, or PBMCs.

Overall results and qualifications from the work: The quantity of clinical and demographic metadata differed by source and by participant and was supplied without curation.

One collaborating source in Seattle enrolled patients while the patients were actively infected and followed the patients over time throughout the course of disease. Collaborating institutions collected whole blood in K2EDTA tubes following their own protocols. For TCRbeta analysis, collaborators shipped samples as frozen whole blood, isolated PBMCs, or DNA extracted from either of those sample types. TCRbeta CDR3 regions were amplified from genomic DNA using the immunoSEQ Assay, a bias-controlled multiplex PCR. Per the source publication's procedure: Nucleated cell counts per sample were estimated from amplification of reference gene primers within the assay. To quantify the absolute abundance of each unique TCRbeta CDR3 rearrangement, sequence reads were collapsed and filtered. For each sample, productive Simpson clonality was calculated by taking the square root of Simpson's diversity index across productive rearrangements. Imported from immuneACCESS, the table was reduced by TCRdb to in-frame sequences with V and J called. These copies leave out some clones; in studies compared against another copy, an unresolved V gene accounts for under half, and the cause of the remainder is not known. V and J calls plus clone size are reproduced from that table; the DNA served to infer D and trimming. The sample table records 260,000 or so clones; 80% to 90% of these occur just once. The biggest ten clones account for 7.5% of the sample.

The sequence was collected from an elderly woman with COVID-19, enrolled during active disease. The rearrangement joined TRBV29-1 to TRBJ2-2, with TRBD1 matching 8 junction bases. Sequenced: peripheral blood. The CDR3 here reads CSGGQGQNTGELFF. The nucleotide sequence is given as TGCAGCGGCGGACAGGGCCAAAACACCGGGGAGCTGTTTTTT.